This T cell receptor (beta chain) was recorded in a study of cytomegalovirus exposure and HLA in healthy donors. For the study at large: As released early, the data held some 85 million unique TCRs from HLA-typed donors. General study points: Near-uniform donor sequencing depth was presumed by presence/absence analyses. In a later analysis, at a false discovery rate of 0.05, under 20,000 TCR beta sequences were associated with HLA alleles.

The CDR3 is 15 residues long. Germline CDR1 is SGHTA and CDR2 is FQGNSA. Amplification used 60 Vbeta primers and 13 Jbeta primers. In the study's own analysis: A later analysis tallied 65 million to 85 million unique TCR beta chains, some 12 million of them shared. Data came from immunoSEQ multiplex PCR; TCRdb stores just in-frame clones and leaves some out. V and J calls and clone size come straight from that table; D and trimming were deduced from the DNA. The listing records 85,000 to 110,000 clones. Concerning this clone: Its antigen is still unknown.

The specimen sequenced was PBMCs. This TCR derives from a man aged 35-49 years in good health and CMV-seronegative. The rearrangement links TRBV7-2 to TRBJ2-5, with D perhaps TRBD1 (8 bases). The J call could be wrong; TRBJ2-7 is a better fit for the DNA end. The CDR3 loop is CASSLQQGGAYEQYF. CDR3 in DNA: TGTGCCAGCAGCCTACAACAGGGGGGGGCTTACGAGCAGTACTTC.